This passage covers 14 T cell receptor beta chains from one sample sequenced in a study of CD8 T cells in ankylosing spondylitis. For these TCRs, the target antigens are not known. Notes on the study in general: Ankylosing spondylitis blood appeared to be characterized by a TCR beta motif of about 8 highly homologous variants.

TCRdb fed the 5' RACE reads into MiXCR, producing one record per CDR3 protein. Of more than 600,000 distinct CDR3 sequences listed, around a fifth are singletons. Source material: blood, either unsorted or a sorted T cell fraction (not recorded which). The receptor set was obtained from a male donor with ankylosing spondylitis.

This clonotype was seen ten or more times. The rearrangement links TRBV2 to TRBJ1-1, with D uncertain. Between the trimmed V and J ends, which lost 4 bases and 5 bases, there was a span of 5 bases. CDR1 and CDR2 (germline): SNHLY, FYNNEI. The CDR3 totals 11 residues. The CDR3 DNA reads as TGTGCCAGCAGTGTTGGGACTGAAGCTTTCTTT. Its protein product is CASSVGTEAFF.

In its sample, this clonotype was seen many times. The V call is TRBV7-2, the J call TRBJ2-5; 10 bases line up with TRBD2. Trimming removed 3 bases from V and 3 bases from J; junction bases left unmatched: 1. CDR1 and CDR2 (germline): SGHTA, FQGNSA. This CDR3 region has 14 residues. The DNA for the CDR3 is TGTGCCAGCAGCTTCGGGACTAGCGAAGAGACCCAGTACTTC. Amino acid sequence: CASSFGTSEETQYF.

The chain joins TRBV18 to TRBJ1-1; D ambiguous. CDR1 and CDR2 (germline): KGHSH, LQKENI. Trimming cost V 1 base and J 1 base, with 19 bases left between them. CDR3 length: 18 residues. The CDR3 region has the DNA TGTGCCAGCTCACCACAGGTGGCAAGTACGGCATCGAACACTGAAGCTTTCTTT. The encoded protein is CASSPQVASTASNTEAFF.

This clonotype was recorded at least ten times. The J gene is TRBJ2-3, the V gene TRBV5-1, with 11 positions matching TRBD2. The germline V gene has CDR1 SGHRS and CDR2 YFSETQ. The V and J ends lost 5 bases and 6 bases, in that order; junction bases with no gene match: 2. CDR3 size: 13 residues. The CDR3 region is CASRLAGGDTQYF. CDR3 DNA: TGCGCCAGCAGGCTAGCGGGAGGTGATACGCAGTATTTT.

The J gene is TRBJ1-5, the V gene TRBV7-9, with D possibly TRBD1 on 5 matching bases. Trimming pared 5 bases from V and 0 bases from J, leaving 11 bases between. The CDR3 loop spans 15 amino acids. CDR1 is SEHNR, CDR2 FQNEAQ, per germline (reference sequence). The CDR3, as DNA: TGTGCCAGCAGCACCACCGGGGGTAGCAATCAGCCCCAGCATTTT. It codes for CASSTTGGSNQPQHF. The full variable domain, in which reference TRBV7-9 and TRBJ1-5 provide the parts outside the CDR3, is DTGVSQNPRHKITKRGQNVTFRCDPISEHNRLYWYRQTLGQGPEFLTYFQNEAQLEKSRLLSDRFSAERPKGSFSTLEIQRTEQGDSAMYLCASSTTGGSNQPQHFGDGTRLSIL.

This clonotype was observed a handful of times. The chain is built from TRBV6-2 or TRBV6-3 and TRBJ2-6; D call uncertain. Trimming pared 1 base from V and 0 bases from J, leaving 4 bases between. Germline V gene sequence: CDR1 MNHEY, CDR2 SVGEGT. This CDR3 region has 15 residues. CDR3 protein: CASSYLSSGANVLTF. As DNA, the CDR3 is TGTGCCAGCAGTTACTTGTCCTCTGGGGCCAACGTCCTGACTTTC.

J is TRBJ2-7 and V is TRBV7-6; D not resolved. Germline V gene data show CDR1 as SGHVS and CDR2 as FNYEAQ. The CDR3 runs to 14 residues. Trimming pared 6 bases from V and 0 bases from J, leaving 12 bases between. Here the CDR3 DNA reads TGTGCCAGCAGTTGGCAGCGAAGCTCCTACGAGCAGTACTTC. It codes for CASSWQRSSYEQYF. The complete variable domain, with remaining parts taken from reference TRBV7-6 and TRBJ2-7, reads GAGVSQSPRYKVTKRGQDVALRCDPISGHVSLYWYRQALGQGPEFLTYFNYEAQQDKSGLPNDRFSAERPEGSISTLTIQRTEQRDSAMYRCASSWQRSSYEQYFGPGTRLTVT.

Comment on this clonotype: One end of the junction does not line up with germline, which may come from a read error. The CDR3 loop reads CAWSPSGTGAWEVRF. DNA of the CDR3: TGTGCCTGGAGCCCCTCCGGGACAGGGGCCTGGGAGGTTCGCTTC. This chain joins TRBV30 and TRBJ2-7; TRBD1 aligns across 10 bases. The CDR3 extends over 15 amino acids. Germline V gene sequence: CDR1 GTSNPN, CDR2 SVGIG (reference sequence). The full variable domain, rest sourced from reference TRBV30 and TRBJ2-7, is SQTIHQWPATLVQPVGSPLSLECTVEGTSNPNLYWYRQAAGRGLQLLFYSVGIGQISSEVPQNLSASRPQDRQFILSSKKLLLSDSGFYLCAWSPSGTGAWEVRFGPGTRLTVT.

This clonotype was counted between two and nine times. The rearrangement uses TRBV12-3 or TRBV12-4 and TRBJ1-1, with a weak D call TRBD1 (5 bases). V gave up 5 bases and J gave up 8 bases, with 15 bases separating them. The CDR3 spans 13 residues. CDR3 sequence (DNA): TGTGCCAGCAGTGGGACGGCGCTAACCGAAGCTTTCTTT. It encodes CASSGTALTEAFF.

J is TRBJ2-1 and V is TRBV3-1; 9 nucleotides agree with TRBD2. The CDR3 length is 16 residues. CDR1 LGHDT and CDR2 YNNKEL come from the germline V gene (reference sequence). J gave up 3 bases and V 8 bases, and 11 bases lay outside the gene matches. CDR3 protein: CASSSGGGAYYNEQFF. The CDR3 nucleotides are TGTGCCAGCTCCTCGGGCGGGGGGGCATACTACAATGAGCAGTTCTTC.

In this sample, this clonotype turned up once. The DNA for the CDR3 is TGCAGCGTCGGCGAGCAGGGGGTCGGCGGGGAGCTGTTTTTT. Its protein is CSVGEQGVGGELFF. The chain couples TRBV29-1 to TRBJ2-2; 7 bases agree with TRBD1. Unmatched junction bases numbered 11, after V lost 6 bases and J lost 7 bases. This CDR3 spans 14 amino acids. CDR1 and CDR2 from the germline V gene are SQVTM and ANQGSEA.

This chain uses TRBV7-9 with TRBJ2-5; 7 positions match TRBD1. The J segment lost 5 bases and the V segment lost 5 bases, leaving 14 bases of the junction unmatched. The CDR3 contains 16 residues. The V gene's germline CDR1 is SEHNR and CDR2 FQNEAQ (reference sequence). The DNA of the CDR3 is TGTGCCAGCAGCACCCTCACAGGGACAGAGCTGGAGACCCAGTACTTC. It specifies CASSTLTGTELETQYF.

The V and J genes are TRBV6-1 and TRBJ1-1; D is unresolved. Trimming shortened V by 6 bases and J by 5 bases, and 13 bases separated the two germline ends. CDR3 length: 13 residues. Germline CDR1 is MNHNS and CDR2 is SASEGT. The DNA for the CDR3 is TGTGCCAGCAGCAGAGAAGGGATAACTGAAGCTTTCTTT. Translation gives CASSREGITEAFF.

The J gene is TRBJ2-5, the V gene TRBV20-1; the D gene could be TRBD1 or TRBD2 (5 bases each). The V gene's germline CDR1 is DFQATT and CDR2 SNEGSKA (reference sequence). This CDR3 spans 12 amino acids. CDR3 region: CARTGAAETQYF. The CDR3 DNA reads TGCGCCCGCACCGGGGCGGCGGAGACCCAGTACTTC.